The 28 T cell receptor beta chains below all came from one sample that was sequenced in a study of a mutant IDH1 vaccine in newly diagnosed glioma. Their target antigens are unknown. Sequencing was performed with immunoSEQ multiplex PCR; in TCRdb, only in-frame clones are kept and a portion is missing. This table has under 150,000 clones, around 80% appearing once. The time point was: week 11, during vaccination. A single vaccine dose contained 300 ug of mutant IDH1 20-mer peptide, and topical imiquimod was used with it. Material: PBMCs, obtained from a glioma patient whose treatment included an IDH1 peptide vaccine. These receptors were taken from a man aged 35 to 55 with glioma.

V usage is TRBV7-3 and J usage is TRBJ2-2; tentative D call: TRBD2 (5 bases). From germline, CDR1 is SGHTA and CDR2 FQGTGA. Trimming shortened V by 5 bases and J by 10 bases, and 17 bases separated the two germline ends. This CDR3 region has 14 residues. The CDR3 DNA reads TGTGCCAGCAGCCGGGGAATTTCCCCGGAGGAGCTGTTTTTT. Translated, it gives CASSRGISPEELFF.

The chain has TRBV19 and TRBJ1-1; 7 positions match TRBD1. The junction had 14 bases not matched to a gene; V was cut back by 7 bases and J by 3 bases. This CDR3 has 16 residues. Germline V gene data show CDR1 as LNHDA and CDR2 as SQIVND (reference sequence). CDR3 residues: CASTPSPPDRYTEAFF. The CDR3 region has the DNA TGTGCCAGTACCCCTTCCCCCCCGGACAGGTACACTGAAGCTTTCTTT.

About this clone itself: Distinct nucleotide sequences in the sample also encode this CDR3. This chain connects TRBV9 to TRBJ1-1; D not resolved. Looked up from germline, CDR1 is SGDLS and CDR2 is YYNGEE. The CDR3 covers 14 residues. With 0 bases removed from V and 8 bases from J, the gap between germline ends came to 14 bases. For the CDR3, the DNA is TGTGCCAGCAGCGTAGTTCGGGGTTTAGGAGAAGCTTTCTTT. It is translated as CASSVVRGLGEAFF.

The rearrangement links TRBV7-2 to TRBJ2-1, with 10 bases aligning to TRBD2. The CDR3 consists of 17 residues. Trimming cost V 3 bases and J 7 bases; bases outside gene matches: 12. CDR1 and CDR2 from the germline V gene are SGHTA and FQGNSA. The CDR3 region is CASSLGAPSGSRNEQFF. The CDR3 nucleotides read TGTGCCAGCAGCTTGGGGGCGCCTAGCGGGAGTAGAAATGAGCAGTTCTTC.

This sequence joins TRBV7-2 and TRBJ2-2; 15 bases align to TRBD2. The V gene end was trimmed by 5 bases and the J gene end by 1 base; junction bases not matched to a gene: 5. The CDR3 is 18 amino acids. Germline V lookup: CDR1 SGHTA, CDR2 FQGNSA. This CDR3 is CASSGGTSGGLNTGELFF. Here the CDR3 DNA reads TGTGCCAGCAGCGGCGGGACTAGCGGGGGGTTGAACACCGGGGAGCTGTTTTTT. The full variable domain, in which reference TRBV7-2 and TRBJ2-2 provide the parts outside the CDR3, is GAGVSQSPSNKVTEKGKDVELRCDPISGHTALYWYRQSLGQGLEFLIYFQGNSAPDKSGLPSDRFSAERTGGSVSTLTIQRTQQEDSAVYLCASSGGTSGGLNTGELFFGEGSRLTVL.

This clone has a handful of counts. V is TRBV7-2 and J is TRBJ1-3; TRBD1 matches 9 bases. In germline, CDR1 is SGHTA, CDR2 FQGNSA. The CDR3 spans 16 residues. V shed 6 bases, J shed 0 bases, and the junction held 6 bases outside the gene matches. CDR3 amino acids: CASRDDRGFSGNTIYF. The CDR3 DNA is TGTGCCAGCAGGGACGACAGGGGGTTCTCTGGAAACACCATATATTTT.

The chain links TRBV4-3 to TRBJ2-1, with 7 bases that match TRBD1. The CDR3 has 17 residues. The germline V gene has CDR1 LGHNA and CDR2 YSLEER. The trim removed 1 base at V and 2 bases at J, leaving 8 bases unmatched. Here the CDR3 DNA reads TGCGCCAGCAGCCAAGGATGGACAGGTAGGGCCTACAATGAGCAGTTCTTC. Its protein product is CASSQGWTGRAYNEQFF.

The rearrangement joins TRBV10-3 to TRBJ2-7, with 7 bases lining up with TRBD1. This CDR3 region has 12 residues. Trimming cost V 10 bases and J 1 base; bases outside gene matches: 4. The germline V gene encodes CDR1 ENHRY and CDR2 SYGVKD. The CDR3 reads CATRQGSYEQYF. The DNA for the CDR3 is TGTGCCACGAGACAGGGATCCTACGAGCAGTACTTC.

The genes are TRBV19 and TRBJ2-7; 10 bases align to TRBD1. J was trimmed by 6 bases and V by 3 bases; bases with no gene match: 2. The CDR3 covers 13 residues. Per germline, CDR1 LNHDA and CDR2 SQIVND (reference sequence). The CDR3 DNA follows: TGTGCCAGTAGTATGGGACAGGGGCGCGAGCAGTACTTC. It specifies CASSMGQGREQYF.

The chain uses TRBV7-2 and TRBJ2-1; 11 bases fit TRBD2. The CDR3 is 16 residues long. The J segment lost 4 bases and the V segment lost 4 bases, leaving 6 bases of the junction unmatched. Germline CDR1 is SGHTA and CDR2 is FQGNSA. CDR3 in DNA: TGTGCCAGCAGCTCTTCTCTAGCGGGGGGATACAATGAGCAGTTCTTC. Amino acid sequence: CASSSSLAGGYNEQFF.

The chain joins TRBV11-2 to TRBJ2-3; D remains ambiguous. Trimming left V 5 bases short and J 1 base short, with 10 bases between. This CDR3 contains 14 residues. Germline values: CDR1 SGHAT, CDR2 FQNNGV. Written as DNA, the CDR3 is TGTGCCAGCAGCCCAGTTGGGGGCACAGATACGCAGTATTTT. Encoded protein: CASSPVGGTDTQYF.

This chain joins TRBV13 and TRBJ2-3; 8 bases align to TRBD2. The CDR3 sequence is 15 residues long. V shed 5 bases, J shed 1 base, and the junction held 5 bases outside the gene matches. Germline V gene lookup returns CDR1 PRHDT and CDR2 FYEKMQ (reference sequence). CDR3 region: CASSARGARTDTQYF. The CDR3 DNA is TGTGCCAGCAGCGCGCGGGGGGCTCGCACAGATACGCAGTATTTT.

The rearrangement uses TRBV15 and TRBJ2-3, with 11 bases identical to TRBD2. The CDR3 covers 17 residues. V lost 0 bases to trimming and J lost 5 bases; unmatched junction nucleotides: 7. Per germline, CDR1 LNHNV and CDR2 YYDKDF (reference sequence). CDR3 in DNA: TGTGCCACCAGCAGAGATTTAGCGGGAGGGCTGGGAGATACGCAGTATTTT. It is translated as CATSRDLAGGLGDTQYF.

The chain uses TRBV7-9 and TRBJ2-1; no firm D call. The CDR3 runs to 13 residues. Germline CDR1 is SEHNR and CDR2 is FQNEAQ (reference sequence). The V end was cut by 4 bases, the J end by 6 bases, with 10 bases between. The CDR3 sequence is CASSSGDPNEQFF. DNA for the CDR3: TGTGCCAGCAGCTCGGGCGACCCCAATGAGCAGTTCTTC.

CDR3: CASSPDRVKDTQYF. CDR3 DNA: TGTGCCAGCAGCCCGGACAGGGTGAAAGATACGCAGTATTTT. This chain links TRBV7-2 with TRBJ2-3; 8 bases align to TRBD1. The J segment lost 5 bases and the V segment lost 5 bases, leaving 6 bases of the junction unmatched. The germline gives CDR1 SGHTA, CDR2 FQGNSA. The CDR3 runs 14 residues.

The gene calls are TRBV28 and TRBJ2-3, with 11 bases fitting TRBD2. The V gene end was trimmed by 4 bases and the J gene end by 5 bases; junction bases not matched to a gene: 8. CDR3 length equals 16 residues. Germline loops: CDR1 MDHEN, CDR2 SYDVKM. The CDR3 nucleotides read TGTGCCAGCAGTTCCTTAGCGGGAGGGCAGTTAGATACGCAGTATTTT. It codes for CASSSLAGGQLDTQYF.

The CDR3 DNA sequence: TGTGCCAGTAGTCCCCGGGTAGGGCAAGGAGGGCGGGAAAAACTGTTTTTT. Translating gives CASSPRVGQGGREKLFF. This chain links TRBV19 with TRBJ1-4, with no clear D. CDR3 length equals 17 residues. Trimming pared 5 bases from V and 8 bases from J, leaving 24 bases between. Germline V gene lookup returns CDR1 LNHDA and CDR2 SQIVND (reference sequence).

The chain has TRBV5-4 and TRBJ2-5, with TRBD2 matching 9 bases. J lost 1 base, V lost 4 bases, and 14 bases had no gene match. Germline V gene data show CDR1 as SGHNT and CDR2 as YYREEE (reference sequence). CDR3 size: 18 residues. The CDR3 here is CASSGPGVAGAPQETQYF. As DNA, the CDR3 is TGTGCCAGCAGCGGACCCGGGGTAGCGGGGGCCCCCCAAGAGACCCAGTACTTC.

The DNA of the CDR3 is TGTGCCATCGGACAGAACCAAGAGACCCAGTACTTC. As protein: CAIGQNQETQYF. This sequence joins TRBV10-3 and TRBJ2-5, with D tentatively TRBD1 (6 bases). The CDR3 spans 12 residues. Trimming removed 8 bases from V and 0 bases from J, with 7 bases in between. Germline loops: CDR1 ENHRY, CDR2 SYGVKD.

The chain links TRBV14 to TRBJ1-1; 8 bases are shared with TRBD1. Trimming removed 4 bases from V and 4 bases from J; junction bases left unmatched: 5. The CDR3 runs to 14 residues. CDR1 is SGHDN, CDR2 FVKESK, per germline. As DNA, the CDR3 is TGTGCCAGCAGCCCGACAGGGGTGTTCACTGAAGCTTTCTTT. Translating it yields CASSPTGVFTEAFF.

The genes are TRBV19 and TRBJ2-7, with 10 bases matching TRBD1. This CDR3 is built from 17 residues. Germline CDR1 and CDR2: LNHDA and SQIVND (reference sequence). The trim removed 0 bases at V and 0 bases at J, leaving 5 bases unmatched. The CDR3 loop is CASSIDRGQGSSYEQYF. CDR3 DNA sequence: TGTGCCAGTAGTATAGATCGGGGACAGGGGAGCTCCTACGAGCAGTACTTC.

This clone was counted once. The J gene is TRBJ2-5, the V gene TRBV12-5, with TRBD1 identical over 7 bases. J was trimmed by 2 bases and V by 0 bases; bases with no gene match: 9. The CDR3 runs 17 residues. In germline, CDR1 is LGHNT, CDR2 FRNRAP. The CDR3 DNA reads TGTGCTAGTGGTTTGGTAGGGGGCCCCACTGGGCAAGAGACCCAGTACTTC. This codes for CASGLVGGPTGQETQYF.

The chain combines TRBV27 with TRBJ1-1, with D unresolved. This CDR3 has 14 residues. Germline V gene data show CDR1 as MNHEY and CDR2 as SMNVEV (reference sequence). The V and J ends lost 6 bases and 7 bases respectively, with 18 bases between them. The chain's CDR3 is CASSRPGGHLEAFF. As DNA, the CDR3 is TGTGCCAGCAGCCGGCCGGGCGGTCACCTTGAAGCTTTCTTT.

With regard to this clone: Because the CDR3's place on the DNA is in doubt, the DNA is left out and the CDR3 is given as listed by TCRdb. The CDR3 here is CASSSGGQTQYF. V gene TRBV19 combines with J gene TRBJ2-5; TRBD2, the table's D call, lacks a check against the DNA. The CDR3 numbers 12 amino acids, ends counted. In germline, CDR1 is LNHDA, CDR2 SQIVND (reference sequence).

The chain has TRBV15 and TRBJ1-1; maybe TRBD1 (5 bases). CDR1 and CDR2 (germline): LNHNV, YYDKDF (reference sequence). V was clipped by 0 bases and J by 9 bases, with 11 bases between them. This CDR3 has 13 amino acids. The CDR3 coding sequence is TGTGCCACCAGCAGAGAAGGGGTAAGTCAAGCTTTCTTT. Translated, it gives CATSREGVSQAFF. The whole variable domain, remainder taken from reference TRBV15 and TRBJ1-1, is DAMVIQNPRYQVTQFGKPVTLSCSQTLNHNVMYWYQQKSSQAPKLLFHYYDKDFNNEADTPDNFQSRRPNTSFCFLDIRSPGLGDTAMYLCATSREGVSQAFFGQGTRLTVV.

The chain is built from TRBV6-5 and TRBJ2-1, with TRBD2 matching over 7 bases. Trimming at V came to 5 bases and at J to 6 bases, leaving 10 bases not matched to a gene. The germline gives CDR1 MNHEY, CDR2 SVGAGI. The CDR3 has 15 residues. In DNA form, the CDR3 reads TGTGCCAGCAGTCGTCGGGGAGGGGCCCCCAATGAGCAGTTCTTC. This gives the protein CASSRRGGAPNEQFF.

The rearrangement links TRBV7-2 to TRBJ1-2; tentatively, D is TRBD1 (5 bases). The CDR3 contains 16 residues. Trimming took off 5 bases at V and 3 bases at J, with 19 bases between the two ends. Germline V gene lookup returns CDR1 SGHTA and CDR2 FQGNSA. The CDR3 bases are TGTGCCAGCAGCCTTTGGACAACCCGCGTAGACTATGGCTACACCTTC. Translation: CASSLWTTRVDYGYTF.

J is TRBJ2-3 and V is TRBV7-2, with 7 bases aligning to TRBD1. Trimming cost V 1 base and J 5 bases; bases outside gene matches: 9. This CDR3 spans 16 amino acids. Germline CDR1 is SGHTA and CDR2 is FQGNSA. The CDR3 spells CASSLGWDSKKDTQYF. The CDR3 region has the DNA TGTGCCAGCAGCTTAGGTTGGGACAGCAAGAAAGATACGCAGTATTTT.